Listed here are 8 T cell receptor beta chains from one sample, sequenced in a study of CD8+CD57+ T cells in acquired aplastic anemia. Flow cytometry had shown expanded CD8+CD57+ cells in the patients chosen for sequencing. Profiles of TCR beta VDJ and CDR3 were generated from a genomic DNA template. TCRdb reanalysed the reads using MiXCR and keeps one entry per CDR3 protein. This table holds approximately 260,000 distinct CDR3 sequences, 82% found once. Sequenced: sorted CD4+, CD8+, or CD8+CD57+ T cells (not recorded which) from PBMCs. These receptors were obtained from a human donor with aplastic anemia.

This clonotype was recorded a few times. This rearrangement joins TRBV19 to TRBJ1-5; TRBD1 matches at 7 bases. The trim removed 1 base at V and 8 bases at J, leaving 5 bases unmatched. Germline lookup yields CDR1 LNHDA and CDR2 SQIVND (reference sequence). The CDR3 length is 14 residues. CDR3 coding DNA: TGTGCCAGTAGTATAGGCATCAGGGGGAAGCCCCAGCATTTT. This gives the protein CASSIGIRGKPQHF.

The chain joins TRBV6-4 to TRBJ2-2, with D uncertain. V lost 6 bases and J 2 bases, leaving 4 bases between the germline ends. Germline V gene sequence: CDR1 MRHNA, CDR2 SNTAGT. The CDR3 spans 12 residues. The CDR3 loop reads CASRTNTGELFF. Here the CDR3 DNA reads TGTGCCAGCAGGACTAACACCGGGGAGCTGTTTTTT.

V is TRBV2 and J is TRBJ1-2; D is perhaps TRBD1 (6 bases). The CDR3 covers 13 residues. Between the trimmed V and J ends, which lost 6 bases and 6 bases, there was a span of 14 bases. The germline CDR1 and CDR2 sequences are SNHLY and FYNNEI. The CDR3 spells CASSARGTDGYTF. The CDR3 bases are TGTGCCAGCAGCGCCAGGGGCACCGATGGCTACACCTTC.

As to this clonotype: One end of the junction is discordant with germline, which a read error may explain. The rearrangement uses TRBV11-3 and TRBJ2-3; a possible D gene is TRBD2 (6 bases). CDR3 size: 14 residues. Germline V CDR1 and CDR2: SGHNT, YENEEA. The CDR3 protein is CASSLAVGGNTEAF. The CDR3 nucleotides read TGTGCCAGCAGCTTAGCTGTAGGAGGGAACACTGAAGCTTTT.

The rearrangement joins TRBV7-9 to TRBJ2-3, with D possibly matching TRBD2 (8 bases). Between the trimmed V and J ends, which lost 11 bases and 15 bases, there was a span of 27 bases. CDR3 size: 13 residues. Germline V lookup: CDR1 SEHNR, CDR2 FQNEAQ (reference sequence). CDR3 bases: TGTGCCGGACAGGACGGGGGGGAGACCCAGCACTATTTT. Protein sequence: CAGQDGGETQHYF. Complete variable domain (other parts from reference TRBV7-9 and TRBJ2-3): DTGVSQNPRHKITKRGQNVTFRCDPISEHNRLYWYRQTLGQGPEFLTYFQNEAQLEKSRLLSDRFSAERPKGSFSTLEIQRTEQGDSAMYLCAGQDGGETQHYFGPGTRLTVL.

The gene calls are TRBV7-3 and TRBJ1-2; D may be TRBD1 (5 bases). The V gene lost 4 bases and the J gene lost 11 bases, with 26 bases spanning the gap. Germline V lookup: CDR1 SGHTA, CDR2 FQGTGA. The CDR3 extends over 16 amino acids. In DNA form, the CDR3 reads TGTGCCAGCAGCTCCCGGGGGGAGGCAGTCACACAGTATTACACCTTC. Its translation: CASSSRGEAVTQYYTF.

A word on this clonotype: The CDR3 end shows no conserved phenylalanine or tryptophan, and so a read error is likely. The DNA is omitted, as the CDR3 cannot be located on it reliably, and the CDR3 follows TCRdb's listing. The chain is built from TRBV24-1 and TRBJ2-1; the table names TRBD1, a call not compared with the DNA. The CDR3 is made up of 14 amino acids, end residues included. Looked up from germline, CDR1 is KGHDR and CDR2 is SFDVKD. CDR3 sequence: CASGEPGPAGSLSG.

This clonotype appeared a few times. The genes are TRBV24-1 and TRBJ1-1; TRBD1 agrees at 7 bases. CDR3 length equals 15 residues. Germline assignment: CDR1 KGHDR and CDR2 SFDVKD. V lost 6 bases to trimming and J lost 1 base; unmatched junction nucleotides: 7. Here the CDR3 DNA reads TGTGCCACCAGTATGAGCGGGACAGCGAACACTGAAGCTTTCTTT. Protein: CATSMSGTANTEAFF.